This T cell receptor beta chain derives from a study of blood T cell repertoires in COVID-19. Study at large: From T cells, B-cell-depleted T cells, or PBMCs came the material, which was cDNA or gDNA.

V lost 3 bases, J lost 5 bases, and 11 bases lay in between. The CDR3 spans 14 residues. The germline V gene encodes CDR1 SGHAT and CDR2 FQNNGV. Repertoires were generated with immunoSEQ multiplex PCR, while TCRdb's copy carries only in-frame clones and drops some. The table includes 50,000 to 70,000 clones, 75% to 95% detected once. Sequences were obtained from peripheral blood. The chain is built from TRBV11-2 and TRBJ2-1; the D gene is possibly TRBD2 (6 bases). The receptor was derived from a woman aged 80 or over with active COVID-19. The CDR3 nucleotides are TGTGCCAGCAGCTTGGGACTGCCAAACAATGAGCAGTTCTTC. Its protein product is CASSLGLPNNEQFF.